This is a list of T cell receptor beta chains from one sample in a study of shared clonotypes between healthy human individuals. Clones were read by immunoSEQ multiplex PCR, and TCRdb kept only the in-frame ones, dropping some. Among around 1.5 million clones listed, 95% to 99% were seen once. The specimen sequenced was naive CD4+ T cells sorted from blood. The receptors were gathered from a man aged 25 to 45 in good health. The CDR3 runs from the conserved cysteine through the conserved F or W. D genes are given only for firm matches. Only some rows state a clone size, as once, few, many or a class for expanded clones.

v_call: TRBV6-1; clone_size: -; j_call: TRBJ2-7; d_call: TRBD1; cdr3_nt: TGTGCCAGCAGGGGACCGGGACAGGGAACGAGGCAGTACTTC; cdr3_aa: CASRGPGQGTRQYF
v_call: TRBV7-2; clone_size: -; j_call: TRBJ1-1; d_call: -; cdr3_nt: TGTGCCAGCAGCTTAGCCACCAGGAGGGCTGAAGCTTTCTTT; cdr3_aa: CASSLATRRAEAFF
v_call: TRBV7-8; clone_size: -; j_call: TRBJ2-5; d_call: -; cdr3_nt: TGTGCCAGCAGATCAGTTAGCCTGGTTGGAGAGACCCAGTACTTC; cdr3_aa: CASRSVSLVGETQYF
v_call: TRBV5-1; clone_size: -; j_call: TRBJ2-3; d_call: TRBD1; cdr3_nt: TGCGCCAGCAGTCCGATGGCGACTACCGGACAGGGGTGGACAGATACGCAGTATTTT; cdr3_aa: CASSPMATTGQGWTDTQYF
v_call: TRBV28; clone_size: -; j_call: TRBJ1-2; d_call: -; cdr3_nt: TGTGCCACCTTCGGGGGCGCTTTAGCTAACTATGGCTACACCTTC; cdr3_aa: CATFGGALANYGYTF
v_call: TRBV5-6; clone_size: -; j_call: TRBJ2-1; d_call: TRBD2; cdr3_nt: TGTGCCAGCAGGATAACTAGCGGGAGGGCCCTTGAGCAGTTCTTC; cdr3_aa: CASRITSGRALEQFF
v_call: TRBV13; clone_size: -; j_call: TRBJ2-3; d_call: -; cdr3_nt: TGTGCCAGCAGCCCTTCCAGGTCAGATACGCAGTATTTT; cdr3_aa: CASSPSRSDTQYF
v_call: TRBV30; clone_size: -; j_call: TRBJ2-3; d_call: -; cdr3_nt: TGTGCCTGGAGTGTACGTGGGAGGTGGGATACGCAGTATTTT; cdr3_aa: CAWSVRGRWDTQYF
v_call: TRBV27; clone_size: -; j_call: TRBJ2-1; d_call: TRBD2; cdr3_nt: TGTGCCAGCAGTTTATTCAGGACTAGCGGGATTCGCCTAAATGAGCAGTTCTTC; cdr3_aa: CASSLFRTSGIRLNEQFF
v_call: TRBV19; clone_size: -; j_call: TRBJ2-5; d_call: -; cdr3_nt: TGTGATCGAGGTAGGGGCCAAGAGACCCAGTACTTC; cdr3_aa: CDRGRGQETQYF
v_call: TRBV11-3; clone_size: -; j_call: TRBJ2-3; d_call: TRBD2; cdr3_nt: TGTGCCAGCAGCTTAGGTAGCGGGCCCGGCACAGATACGCAGTATTTT; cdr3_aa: CASSLGSGPGTDTQYF
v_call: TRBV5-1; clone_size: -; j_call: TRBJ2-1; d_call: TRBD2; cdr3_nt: TGCGCCAGTTCGACTAGCGGGAGGGCCGGTGAGCAGTTCTTC; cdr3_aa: CASSTSGRAGEQFF
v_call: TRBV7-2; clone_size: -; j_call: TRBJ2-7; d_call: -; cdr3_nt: TGTGCCAGCAGCTTAGTGTCCTACGAGCAGTACTTC; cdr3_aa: CASSLVSYEQYF
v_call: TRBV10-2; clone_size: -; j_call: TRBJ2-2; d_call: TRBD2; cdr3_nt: TGCGCCAGCAAACCGGGACTAGCGAACACCGGGGAGCTGTTTTTT; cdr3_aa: CASKPGLANTGELFF
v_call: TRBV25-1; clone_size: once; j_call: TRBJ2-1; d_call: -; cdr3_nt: TGTGCCAGCAGTGAAAGAGCATACTCCTACAATGAGCAGTTCTTC; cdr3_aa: CASSERAYSYNEQFF
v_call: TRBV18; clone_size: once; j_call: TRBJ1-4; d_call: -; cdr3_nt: TGTGCCAGCTCAACATCGATCGGTATAGCTAATGAAAAACTGTTTTTT; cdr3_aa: CASSTSIGIANEKLFF
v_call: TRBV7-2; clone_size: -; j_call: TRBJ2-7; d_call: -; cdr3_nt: TGTGCCAGCAGCCCAGAGGTGGGACAACCTTACGAGCAGTACTTC; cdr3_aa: CASSPEVGQPYEQYF
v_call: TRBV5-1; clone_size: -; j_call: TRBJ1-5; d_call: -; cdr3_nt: TGCGCCAGCAGCTTGGAAGGGGTTCAGCCCCAGCATTTT; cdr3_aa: CASSLEGVQPQHF
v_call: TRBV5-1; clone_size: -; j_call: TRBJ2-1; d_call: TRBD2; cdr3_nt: TGCGCCAGCAGCTCGGGACTAGCTTCAATTTACAATGAGCAGTTCTTC; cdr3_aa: CASSSGLASIYNEQFF
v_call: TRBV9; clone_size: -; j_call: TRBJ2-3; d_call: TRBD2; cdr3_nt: TGTGCCAGCAGCGTAGACGGCCGGTTGGGGTCTAGCGGGAGCACAGATACGCAGTATTTT; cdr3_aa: CASSVDGRLGSSGSTDTQYF
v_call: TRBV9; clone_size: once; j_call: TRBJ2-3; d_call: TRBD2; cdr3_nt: TGTGCCAGCAGCGCCACGGGACTAGCGGGAGTAGGAGATACGCAGTATTTT; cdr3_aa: CASSATGLAGVGDTQYF
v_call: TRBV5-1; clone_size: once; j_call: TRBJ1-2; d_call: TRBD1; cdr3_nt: TGCGCCAGCAGCCTCGGACAGGGGAACTATGGCTACACCTTC; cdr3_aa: CASSLGQGNYGYTF
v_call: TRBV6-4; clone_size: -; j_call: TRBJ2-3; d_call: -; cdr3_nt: TGTGCCAGCAGCCCCTCGAGGGTGAGCACAGATACGCAGTATTTT; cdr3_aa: CASSPSRVSTDTQYF
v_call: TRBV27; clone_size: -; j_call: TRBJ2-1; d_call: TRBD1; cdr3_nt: TGTGCCAGCTCCCGCGTCCCGGACAGGGGGCGGCATGAGCAGTTCTTC; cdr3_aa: CASSRVPDRGRHEQFF
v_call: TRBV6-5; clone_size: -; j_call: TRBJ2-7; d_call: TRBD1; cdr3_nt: TGTGCCAGCAGTGCCTCTCGGACAGGGGTATTATGGCAGTACTTC; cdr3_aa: CASSASRTGVLWQYF
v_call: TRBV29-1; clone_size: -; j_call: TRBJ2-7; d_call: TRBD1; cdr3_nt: TGCAGCGTAGGGACAGTTGGTGAGCAGTACTTC; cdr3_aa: CSVGTVGEQYF
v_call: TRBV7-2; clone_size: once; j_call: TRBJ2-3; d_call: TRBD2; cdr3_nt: TGTGCCAGCAGCTTAGATAGTAGCGGGAGATCAGATACGCAGTATTTT; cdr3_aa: CASSLDSSGRSDTQYF
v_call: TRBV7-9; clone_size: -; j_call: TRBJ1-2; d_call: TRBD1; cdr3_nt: TGTGCCACCTCCCCGGGACAGTATTATGGCTACACCTTC; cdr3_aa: CATSPGQYYGYTF
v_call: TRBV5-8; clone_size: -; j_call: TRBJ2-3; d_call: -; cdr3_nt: TGTGCCAGCAGTCTCGGACACTCAAGAACAGATACGCAGTATTTT; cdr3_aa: CASSLGHSRTDTQYF
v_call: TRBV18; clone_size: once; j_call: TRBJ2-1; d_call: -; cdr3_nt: TGTGCCAGCTGTAAGAGGCACAGGAGCTCCTACAATGAGCAGTTCTTC; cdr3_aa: CASCKRHRSSYNEQFF
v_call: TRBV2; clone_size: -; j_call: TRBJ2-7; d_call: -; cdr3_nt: TGTGCCAGCAGTGAAGGACCCCGAGCTCTCTACGAGCAGTACTTC; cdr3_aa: CASSEGPRALYEQYF
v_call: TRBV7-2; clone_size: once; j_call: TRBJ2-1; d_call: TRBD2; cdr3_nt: TGTGCCAGCAGCTTAGGTCTAGCGGGAGTACGGGAGCAGTTCTTC; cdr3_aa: CASSLGLAGVREQFF
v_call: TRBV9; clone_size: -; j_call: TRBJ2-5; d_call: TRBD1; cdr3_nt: TGTGCCAGCAGCGCCGGGACAGCCGGACCGAAGATAGAGACCCAGTACTTC; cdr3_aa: CASSAGTAGPKIETQYF
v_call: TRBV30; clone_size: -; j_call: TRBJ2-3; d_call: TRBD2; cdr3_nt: TGTGCCTGGAGTGTAGGGACTAGCGGGAGGGCCAGAGATACGCAGTATTTT; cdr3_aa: CAWSVGTSGRARDTQYF
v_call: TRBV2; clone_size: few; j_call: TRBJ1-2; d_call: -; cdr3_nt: TGTGCCAGCAGTGAGTATCGGGCTATGCGCTACACCTTC; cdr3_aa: CASSEYRAMRYTF
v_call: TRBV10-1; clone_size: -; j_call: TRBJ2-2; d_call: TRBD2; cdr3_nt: TGCGCCAGCAGTGAAACTAGCGGTAACACCGGGGAGCTGTTTTTT; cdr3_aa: CASSETSGNTGELFF
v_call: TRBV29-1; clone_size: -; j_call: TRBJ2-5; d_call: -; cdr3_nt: TGCAGCGTCCGAACCCAGGGCTCCCAAGAGACCCAGTACTTC; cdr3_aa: CSVRTQGSQETQYF
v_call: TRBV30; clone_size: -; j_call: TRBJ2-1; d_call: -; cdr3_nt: TGTGCCTGGAGTGTGGTTCGGGGCGGAGAGCAGTTCTTC; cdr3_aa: CAWSVVRGGEQFF
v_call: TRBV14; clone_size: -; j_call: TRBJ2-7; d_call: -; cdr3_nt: TGTGCCAGCAGCCCAACGGAAGGAATCGGCAACGAGCAGTACTTC; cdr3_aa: CASSPTEGIGNEQYF
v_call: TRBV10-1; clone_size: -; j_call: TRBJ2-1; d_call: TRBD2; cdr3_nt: TGCGCCAGCAGTGACCTAGCGGGAGGGAACTTCTACAATGAGCAGTTCTTC; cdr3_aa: CASSDLAGGNFYNEQFF
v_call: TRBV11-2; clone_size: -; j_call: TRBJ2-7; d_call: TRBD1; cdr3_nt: TGTGCCAGCAGCTTAGATTATTGGGGGACAGAAAGCTCCTACGAGCAGTACTTC; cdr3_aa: CASSLDYWGTESSYEQYF
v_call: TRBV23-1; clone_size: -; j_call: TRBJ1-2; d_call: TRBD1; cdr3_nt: TGCGCCAGCAGTCAATACCCAATAGAGACAGGGCCCACACATGGCTACACCTTC; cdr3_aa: CASSQYPIETGPTHGYTF
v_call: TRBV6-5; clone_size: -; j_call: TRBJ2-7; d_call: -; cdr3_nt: -; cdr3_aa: CASSSSGHHPEQYF
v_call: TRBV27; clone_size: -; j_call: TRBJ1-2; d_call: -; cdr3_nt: TGTGCCAGCAGTTTACCGGGATCCTCAGAGGGCTACACCTTC; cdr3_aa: CASSLPGSSEGYTF
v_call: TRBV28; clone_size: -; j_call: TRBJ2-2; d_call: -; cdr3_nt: TGTGCCAGCAGTTTCTCAGCGGCCCTGAACACCGGGGAGCTGTTTTTT; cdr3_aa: CASSFSAALNTGELFF
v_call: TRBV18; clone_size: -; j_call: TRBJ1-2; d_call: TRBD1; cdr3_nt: TGTGCCAGCTCACCCCTCGTTGGGACAGGGGTTGGCGTGGACTATGGCTACACCTTC; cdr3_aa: CASSPLVGTGVGVDYGYTF
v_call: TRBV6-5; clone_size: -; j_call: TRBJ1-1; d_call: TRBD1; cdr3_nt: TGTGCCAGCAGCTCTCAGGGGGCGTCGAACACTGAAGCTTTCTTT; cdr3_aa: CASSSQGASNTEAFF
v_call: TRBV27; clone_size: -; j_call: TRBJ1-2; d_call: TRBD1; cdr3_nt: TGTGCCAGCAGTTTATCGTCTACCCGGACAGGGAAAGATTTGGTGGATGGCTACACCTTC; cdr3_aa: CASSLSSTRTGKDLVDGYTF
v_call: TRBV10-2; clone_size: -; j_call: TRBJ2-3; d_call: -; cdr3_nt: TGCGCCAGCAGTGTGCAGGGGCGTAGCACAGATACGCAGTATTTT; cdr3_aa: CASSVQGRSTDTQYF
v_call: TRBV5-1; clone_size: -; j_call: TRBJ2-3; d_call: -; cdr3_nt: TGCGCCAGCAGCTTGGATCTAGGTGTTGATACGCAGTATTTT; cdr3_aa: CASSLDLGVDTQYF
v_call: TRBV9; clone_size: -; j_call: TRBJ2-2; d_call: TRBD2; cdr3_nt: TGTGCCAGCAGTCGAACCGGGACTAGCGGCACCGGGGAGCTGTTTTTT; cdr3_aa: CASSRTGTSGTGELFF
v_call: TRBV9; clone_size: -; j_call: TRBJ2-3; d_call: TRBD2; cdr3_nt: TGTGCCAGCAGCGTAGGACTAGCGGGAGTTGAAGATACGCAGTATTTT; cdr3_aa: CASSVGLAGVEDTQYF
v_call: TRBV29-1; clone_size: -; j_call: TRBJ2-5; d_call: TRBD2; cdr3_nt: TGCAGCGGAGGACTAGCGGGGGGTGAGACCCAGTACTTC; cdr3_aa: CSGGLAGGETQYF